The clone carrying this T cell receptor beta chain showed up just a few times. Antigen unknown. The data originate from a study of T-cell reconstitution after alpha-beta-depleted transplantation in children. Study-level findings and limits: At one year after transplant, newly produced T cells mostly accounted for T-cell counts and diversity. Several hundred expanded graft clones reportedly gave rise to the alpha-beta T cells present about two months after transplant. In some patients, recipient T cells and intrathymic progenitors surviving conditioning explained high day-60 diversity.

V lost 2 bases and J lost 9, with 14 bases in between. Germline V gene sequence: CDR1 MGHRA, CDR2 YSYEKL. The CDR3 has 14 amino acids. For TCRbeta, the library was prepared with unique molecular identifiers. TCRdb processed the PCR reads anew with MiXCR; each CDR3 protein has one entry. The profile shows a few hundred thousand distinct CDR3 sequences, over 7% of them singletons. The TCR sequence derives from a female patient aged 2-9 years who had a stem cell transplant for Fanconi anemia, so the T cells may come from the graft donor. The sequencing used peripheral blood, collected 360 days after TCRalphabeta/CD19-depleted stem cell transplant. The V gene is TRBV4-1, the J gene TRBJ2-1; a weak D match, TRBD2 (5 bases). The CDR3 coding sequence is TGCGCCAGCAGCCAATTTGTCAACGAGGGTGAGCAGTTCTTC. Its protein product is CASSQFVNEGEQFF.